This TCR beta chain is drawn from a study of blood T cells in healthy people across ages. Study-level information: The template switching approach captured approximately one barcoded beta molecule for every two T cells.

Using a J-beta primer mix together with a sample-barcoded 5' primer, a second PCR was run for roughly 7 to 12 cycles. From the 5' RACE reads, TCRdb called clonotypes with MiXCR, one entry per CDR3 protein. Altogether 800,000 to 950,000 distinct CDR3 sequences are present, roughly 40% being singletons, with the ten largest covering 13%. The V and J ends lost 3 bases and 0 bases respectively, with 11 bases between them. The CDR3 runs 15 residues. Germline CDR1 KGHSH, CDR2 LQKENI. Many counts were recorded for this clonotype. The sequence derives from a man between 18 and 35 years old in good health. Sequencing used blood. J is TRBJ1-1 and V is TRBV18; D may be TRBD1 (6 bases). CDR3 protein: CASSPMGAVNTEAFF. CDR3 sequence (DNA): TGTGCCAGCTCACCGATGGGGGCGGTGAACACTGAAGCTTTCTTT.